Sequencing of this T cell receptor beta chain was carried out in a study of relationships among human T cell subsets. From mRNA, alpha and beta CDR3 regions were amplified using semiquantitative ARM-PCR. Exponential amplification used communal superprimers after tagged nested gene-specific primers in ARM-PCR. MiXCR, applied by TCRdb to the multiplex PCR reads, yields one record per CDR3 protein. The sample yields 2,000 to 3,000 distinct CDR3 sequences, approximately 40% seen once. With regard to this clonotype: Its antigen is undetermined.

V gave up 7 bases and J gave up 0 bases; unmatched junction bases: 5. Per the germline V gene, CDR1 is DFQATT and CDR2 is SNEGSKA (reference sequence). The CDR3 is 14 amino acids. General observations from the study: Over 60% of CD8+ cytotoxic sequences were in clones over 100 reads; regulatory and Th2 had few. Th1, Th2 and regulatory T cells shared many CDR3 sequences.

J is TRBJ2-3 and V is TRBV20-1, with 9 bases matching TRBD2. Sequenced: activated T cells sorted from blood. Subset given: CD45RA-RO-CD69+ activated T cells. This clonotype originated in a man aged 40-55 years in good health. CDR3 nucleotide sequence: TGCAGTGAGGGCGGGGGGGCGAGCACAGATACGCAGTATTTT. Amino acids: CSEGGGASTDTQYF.